The clone carrying this T cell receptor beta chain appeared a few times. The data originate from a study of cytomegalovirus exposure and HLA in healthy donors. Researchers ran the PCR with 60 Vbeta and 13 Jbeta primers. Only in-frame clones appear in the TCRdb table, and some are missing; sequencing was by immunoSEQ multiplex PCR. The sample records 100,000 to 150,000 clones, around 83% being singletons. Donors had nominal health at sampling but likely had unrecorded immune exposures. CDR1 and CDR2 from the germline V gene are SQVTM and ANQGSEA. CDR3 length: 14 residues. Trimming took 7 bases from V and 3 from J; bases not matched to a gene: 7.

This chain links TRBV29-1 with TRBJ1-5, with 9 bases aligning to TRBD1. The source of this sequence is a woman aged 18-30 years in good health and CMV-seropositive. The specimen sequenced was PBMCs. The CDR3 DNA follows: TGCAGCGGGCACAGGGGGCATTACAATCAGCCCCAGCATTTT. Encoded protein: CSGHRGHYNQPQHF. Full variable domain (rest looked up from reference TRBV29-1 and TRBJ1-5): SAVISQKPSRDICQRGTSLTIQCQVDSQVTMMFWYRQQPGQSLTLIATANQGSEATYESGFVIDKFPISRPNLTFSTLTVSNMSPEDSSIYLCSGHRGHYNQPQHFGDGTRLSIL.